This T cell receptor (beta chain) is drawn from a study of blood T cell repertoires in COVID-19. Trimming cost V 1 base and J 5 bases, with 16 bases left between them. Germline V gene data show CDR1 as SGHRS and CDR2 as YFSETQ. The CDR3 runs 15 residues. Only in-frame clones appear in the TCRdb table, and some are missing; sequencing was by immunoSEQ multiplex PCR. This sample carries roughly 60,000 clones, roughly 88% of them seen once, and the ten largest clones take 3.5% to 5%. Sequencing used peripheral blood. This chain joins TRBV5-1 and TRBJ2-7; D may be TRBD1 (6 bases). This sequence originates from a human donor in a cohort sampled during active COVID-19. Here the CDR3 reads CASSLQGTGLDEQYF. Here the CDR3 DNA reads TGCGCCAGCAGCTTGCAGGGGACCGGCCTAGACGAGCAGTACTTC.